Below are 27 T cell receptor beta chains sequenced from a single sample in a study of CXCR3-negative and CXCR3-positive naive CD8 T cells. Study results and limitations: When CXCR3-positive naive cells were set against CXCR3-negative naive cells, the former had more hydrophobic TRB CDR3s.

Their recognized antigens are unknown. TRB cDNA libraries were made by UMI-labeled 5' RACE. For each CDR3 protein, TCRdb gives one entry from its re-call of the 5' RACE reads, without DNA. This listing includes approximately 6,900 distinct CDR3 sequences. Sequences were obtained from naive CXCR3+ CD8+ T cells from blood. Documented subset: CD45RO-CCR7+CD27+CD95- naive CD8+ T cells expressing CXCR3 (TNR3+). These receptors were obtained from a human donor in good health. Some clones in this sample may be carry-over from other donors' samples.

In terms of frequency, this clonotype is medium-sized. The gene calls are TRBV28 and TRBJ2-1; TCRdb selects TRBD1, and the lack of DNA leaves this call unchecked. The germline V gene has CDR1 MDHEN and CDR2 SYDVKM. The CDR3 loop spans 16 amino acids. This chain's CDR3 is CASSPGFGSSYNEQFF.

This clonotype counts as medium-sized (0.01 to 0.1%) by frequency. The chain employs TRBV4-1 and TRBJ1-2. The CDR3 sequence is 15 residues long. Per germline, CDR1 MGHRA and CDR2 YSYEKL. The CDR3 spells CASSQDSGGSYGYTF.

The chain is built from TRBV18 and TRBJ2-1; TCRdb's D call of TRBD2 is untestable without DNA. The CDR3 covers 22 residues. Germline CDR1 is KGHSH and CDR2 is LQKENI. The CDR3 is CASSPPGEPDRPGLALYNEQFF.

This clonotype is classed as medium-sized by frequency. The CDR3 reads CGTSRRKGANQPQHF. The chain joins TRBV15 to TRBJ1-5; there is no DNA to check the TCRdb D call of TRBD1. The germline V gene encodes CDR1 LNHNV and CDR2 YYDKDF (reference sequence). The CDR3 consists of 15 residues. The complete variable domain, with remaining parts taken from reference TRBV15 and TRBJ1-5, reads DAMVIQNPRYQVTQFGKPVTLSCSQTLNHNVMYWYQQKSSQAPKLLFHYYDKDFNNEADTPDNFQSRRPNTSFCFLDIRSPGLGDTAMYLCGTSRRKGANQPQHFGDGTRLSIL.

CDR3 in amino acids: CASSGLAGGGQETQYF. The chain joins TRBV28 to TRBJ2-5; the TCRdb call, TRBD2, lacks DNA for checking. Germline CDR1 and CDR2: MDHEN and SYDVKM. This CDR3 region has 16 residues.

This clonotype is identified as medium-sized (0.01 to 0.1%) from frequency. The V and J genes are TRBV5-1 and TRBJ2-2; TCRdb reports TRBD1, a call that lacks DNA to check it against. Germline lookup yields CDR1 SGHRS and CDR2 YFSETQ. There are 15 residues in the CDR3. The CDR3: CASSSGRFERGELFF.

The chain has TRBV5-6 and TRBJ1-5. This CDR3 has 12 residues. Looked up from germline, CDR1 is SGHDT and CDR2 is YYEEEE. This chain's CDR3 is CAGSLGDQPQHF.

This clonotype is identified as medium-sized from frequency. This chain connects TRBV20-1 to TRBJ2-7; as DNA is missing, the TRBD1 call by TCRdb cannot be tested. The CDR3 runs 12 residues. Germline V gene lookup returns CDR1 DFQATT and CDR2 SNEGSKA (reference sequence). The CDR3 reads CSARTGGYEQYF.

The J gene is TRBJ2-3, the V gene TRBV20-1; TCRdb's D gene call, TRBD1, goes unchecked for lack of DNA. This CDR3 comprises 14 residues. Germline V CDR1 and CDR2: DFQATT, SNEGSKA (reference sequence). The CDR3 sequence: CSAVDPDYTDTQYF.

Considering frequency, this clonotype is medium-sized. The rearrangement joins TRBV23-1 to TRBJ1-5. TRBV23-1 is annotated as an ORF whose role is uncertain. The CDR3 sequence is 16 residues long. The CDR3 protein is CASSPRVDNSNQPQHF.

The chain has TRBV20-1 and TRBJ2-7. In germline, CDR1 is DFQATT, CDR2 SNEGSKA (reference sequence). The length of the CDR3 is 12 residues. The CDR3 spells CSARGRNYEQYF.

The gene calls are TRBV11-2 and TRBJ1-1. Germline loops: CDR1 SGHAT, CDR2 FQNNGV. This CDR3 has 14 residues. The chain's CDR3 is CASSLSIVNTEAFF.

Measured by frequency, this clonotype is medium-sized. The chain's CDR3 is CAILLGDYNEQFF. The chain employs TRBV10-3 and TRBJ2-1; there is no DNA to check the TCRdb D call of TRBD1. Per germline, CDR1 ENHRY and CDR2 SYGVKD. The CDR3 is 13 amino acids.

The chain joins TRBV11-2 to TRBJ2-3. Germline V gene lookup returns CDR1 SGHAT and CDR2 FQNNGV. The CDR3 covers 12 residues. This CDR3 reads CASSLVTDTQYF.

In terms of frequency, this clonotype is medium-sized (0.01 to 0.1%). V and J are TRBV2 and TRBJ2-1. Germline V gives CDR1 SNHLY, CDR2 FYNNEI. The CDR3 runs 13 residues. CDR3 residues: CASKGSSYNEQFF. The full variable domain, completed using reference TRBV2 and TRBJ2-1, is EPEVTQTPSHQVTQMGQEVILRCVPISNHLYFYWYRQILGQKVEFLVSFYNNEISEKSEIFDDQFSVERPDGSNFTLKIRSTKLEDSAMYFCASKGSSYNEQFFGPGTRLTVL.

Its frequency marks this clonotype as medium-sized. This sequence joins TRBV29-1 and TRBJ2-1; lacking DNA, the TRBD2 call made by TCRdb goes unchecked. Germline V lookup: CDR1 SQVTM, CDR2 ANQGSEA. The CDR3 is made up of 13 amino acids. The CDR3 here is CSVQGPSLNEQFF.

This clonotype is deemed medium-sized by its frequency. The chain recombines TRBV7-9 with TRBJ2-1; as DNA is missing, the TRBD2 call by TCRdb cannot be tested. CDR3 length: 15 amino acids. Germline loops: CDR1 SEHNR, CDR2 FQNEAQ (reference sequence). Here the CDR3 reads CASSLRDYLYNEQFF.

This clonotype is classed as medium-sized (0.01 to 0.1%) by frequency. This chain links TRBV28 with TRBJ2-1; the TRBD2 assignment by TCRdb is unverifiable without DNA. From germline, CDR1 is MDHEN and CDR2 SYDVKM. This CDR3 contains 16 residues. CDR3 amino acids: CASSLQLAGGIGEQFF.

The chain combines TRBV29-1 with TRBJ2-1; absent DNA, TCRdb's TRBD2 call cannot be checked. CDR3 length: 15 amino acids. Germline-derived CDR1 and CDR2 are SQVTM and ANQGSEA. This chain's CDR3 is CSAPPPAGGPHEQFF.

Its frequency marks this clonotype as medium-sized. The rearrangement uses TRBV25-1 and TRBJ1-1; without DNA, the TCRdb call of TRBD1 cannot be checked. The CDR3 length is 14 residues. Germline V lookup: CDR1 MGHDK, CDR2 SYGVNS. CDR3 sequence: CASSPNREYTEAFF. Using reference TRBV25-1 and TRBJ1-1 for the parts outside the CDR3, the full variable domain is EADIYQTPRYLVIGTGKKITLECSQTMGHDKMYWYQQDPGMELHLIHYSYGVNSTEKGDLSSESTVSRIRTEHFPLTLESARPSHTSQYLCASSPNREYTEAFFGQGTRLTVV.

By frequency, this clonotype is medium-sized. The genes are TRBV4-1 and TRBJ1-1. The CDR3 has 13 residues. Germline CDR1 MGHRA, CDR2 YSYEKL. CDR3: CASSQVGNTEAFF.

Frequency places this clonotype as medium-sized. The rearrangement joins TRBV27 to TRBJ2-1; without DNA, the TCRdb call of TRBD2 cannot be checked. Looked up from germline, CDR1 is MNHEY and CDR2 is SMNVEV (reference sequence). The CDR3 sequence is 15 residues long. The CDR3 protein is CASRGAANPYNEQFF.

J is TRBJ2-5 and V is TRBV29-1. Germline V gene sequence: CDR1 SQVTM, CDR2 ANQGSEA. CDR3 size: 13 residues. CDR3 sequence reads: CSVEDRLQETQYF. Full variable domain (rest looked up from reference TRBV29-1 and TRBJ2-5): SAVISQKPSRDICQRGTSLTIQCQVDSQVTMMFWYRQQPGQSLTLIATANQGSEATYESGFVIDKFPISRPNLTFSTLTVSNMSPEDSSIYLCSVEDRLQETQYFGPGTRLLVL.

This clonotype is identified as medium-sized (0.01 to 0.1%) from frequency. The V and J genes are TRBV6-2 or TRBV6-3 and TRBJ1-1; the D gene TCRdb calls, TRBD1, cannot be checked with no DNA. Germline V gene data show CDR1 as MNHEY and CDR2 as SVGEGT. The CDR3 totals 14 residues. CDR3 protein: CASSIWTGGTEAFF.

This clonotype is classed as medium-sized by frequency. The rearrangement joins TRBV10-3 to TRBJ1-5. In germline, CDR1 is ENHRY, CDR2 SYGVKD. The CDR3 is 13 residues long. CDR3 amino acids: CAISDEGVQPQHF.

The V gene is TRBV13, the J gene TRBJ2-5. Germline loops: CDR1 PRHDT, CDR2 FYEKMQ (reference sequence). This CDR3 comprises 14 residues. The CDR3 is CASSLVAEEETQYF.

The rearrangement links TRBV10-2 to TRBJ1-2. This CDR3 region has 15 residues. Germline V gives CDR1 WSHSY, CDR2 SAAADI. The CDR3 protein is CASSSGNSLNYGYTF.